This TCR beta chain was captured by sequencing in a study of T cell changes during pregnancy in multiple sclerosis. The V gene's germline CDR1 is LNHDA and CDR2 SQIVND (reference sequence). This CDR3 has 16 residues. V shed 5 bases and J 0 bases; nucleotides not matched to a gene: 9. Profiling relied on immunoSEQ multiplex PCR, and the TCRdb table lists in-frame clones only, not all of them. The repertoire has roughly 88,000 clones, 92% of them found once; the top ten carry over 1.5%. This TCR derives from a female donor with multiple sclerosis, enrolled in a pregnancy study. Sequenced material: peripheral blood, taken in the first trimester of pregnancy. J is TRBJ2-5 and V is TRBV19, with 7 bases lining up with TRBD1. DNA of the CDR3: TGTGCCAGTAGTTCCCCGACAGGGACGTACCAAGAGACCCAGTACTTC. Translating it yields CASSSPTGTYQETQYF.